A selection of T cell receptor beta chains follows, all from one sample in a study of PD-1 blockade in classical Hodgkin lymphoma. This table comes from immunoSEQ multiplex PCR, and its TCRdb copy is limited to in-frame clones, with some not included. The table includes about 20,000 clones, 75% to 90% detected once. Sequencing was performed on CD8+ T cells from blood, taken before the fourth cycle of nivolumab. The source is a human donor with classical Hodgkin lymphoma. Each CDR3 is given with its conserved first and last residue. The D gene is left open where the match is weak. Size tells how often a clone was seen (once, few, many) or the class of an expanded clone, and some rows leave it out.

size	V	J	D	CDR3	DNA
.	TRBV27	TRBJ2-1	.	CASSPFQLDEQFF	TGTGCCAGCAGCCCATTTCAGTTAGATGAGCAGTTCTTC
.	TRBV23-1	TRBJ2-7	.	CASSHRGVSYEQYF	TGCGCCAGCAGTCACCGCGGGGTCTCCTACGAGCAGTACTTC
.	TRBV10-3	TRBJ2-1	.	CAIREQGNNEQFF	TGTGCCATCAGGGAACAGGGTAACAATGAGCAGTTCTTC
.	TRBV7-3	TRBJ2-3	.	CASRSTDTQYF	TGTGCCAGCAGGTCGACAGATACGCAGTATTTT
.	TRBV14	TRBJ1-1	.	CASSQVGGVTEAFF	TGTGCCAGCAGCCAAGTTGGGGGAGTGACTGAAGCTTTCTTT
.	TRBV27	TRBJ2-2	.	CASSLWATGNTGELFF	TGTGCCAGCAGTTTGTGGGCGACAGGGAACACCGGGGAGCTGTTTTTT
.	TRBV6-5	TRBJ1-1	.	CASRVETEAFF	TGTGCCAGCAGGGTAGAAACTGAAGCTTTCTTT
.	TRBV12-1	TRBJ1-2	.	CASSPYPGQGHYGYTF	TGTGCCAGCAGCCCATACCCGGGACAGGGACACTATGGCTACACCTTC
.	TRBV25-1	TRBJ2-1	TRBD2	CASSESRGGPNEQFF	TGTGCCAGCAGTGAATCCCGGGGGGGGCCCAATGAGCAGTTCTTC
.	TRBV7-9	TRBJ2-5	.	CASSLTGTFQETQYF	TGTGCCAGCAGCTTGACAGGAACATTTCAGGAGACCCAGTACTTC
few	TRBV2	TRBJ2-1	TRBD2	CASSEGGRGGSYNEQFF	TGTGCCAGCAGTGAAGGTGGGCGGGGGGGCTCGTACAATGAGCAGTTCTTC
.	TRBV27	TRBJ1-5	.	CASSLDYNQPQHF	TGTGCCAGCAGTTTAGATTACAATCAGCCCCAGCATTTT
.	TRBV15	TRBJ2-2	TRBD1	CATSSPITGTGAGELFF	TGTGCCACCAGCAGTCCCATAACCGGGACAGGGGCCGGGGAGCTGTTTTTT
.	TRBV6-1	TRBJ2-1	.	CASAEFFGELNEQFF	TGTGCCAGCGCGGAATTCTTTGGGGAGCTGAATGAGCAGTTCTTC
.	TRBV19	TRBJ2-1	TRBD2	CASTWTSGFNEQFF	TGTGCCAGTACGTGGACTAGCGGGTTCAATGAGCAGTTCTTC
.	TRBV11-1	TRBJ2-1	.	CASSPLPGPQQFF	TGTGCCAGCAGCCCACTTCCGGGACCGCAGCAGTTCTTC
.	TRBV14	TRBJ2-7	.	CASSQDVLVQGGDEQYF	TGTGCCAGCAGCCAAGATGTTTTGGTCCAAGGCGGGGACGAGCAGTACTTC
once	TRBV5-4	TRBJ2-3	TRBD1	CASGGTGEDTQYF	TGTGCCAGCGGGGGGACAGGGGAGGATACGCAGTATTTT
.	TRBV25-1	TRBJ1-5	.	CASSASLYGQPQHF	TGTGCCAGCAGTGCCAGCCTATATGGGCAGCCCCAGCATTTT
.	TRBV11-2	TRBJ2-3	TRBD2	CASSLELGLDAQYF	TGTGCCAGCAGCTTAGAGCTAGGACTAGATGCGCAGTATTTT
.	TRBV4-2	TRBJ1-2	.	CASGGTVYGYTF	TGTGCCAGCGGGGGGACCGTTTATGGCTACACCTTC
.	TRBV7-9	TRBJ2-7	.	CASSLGRGPKAYEQYF	TGTGCCAGCAGCTTAGGACGCGGACCTAAAGCCTACGAGCAGTACTTC
.	TRBV7-3	TRBJ2-1	TRBD2	CASSLTGTKGKFF	TGTGCCAGCAGCTTAACCGGGACTAAGGGAAAGTTCTTC
.	TRBV5-1	TRBJ2-1	.	CASSLIGLESSYNEQFF	TGCGCCAGCAGCTTGATTGGTCTGGAGAGCTCCTACAATGAGCAGTTCTTC
once	TRBV5-4	TRBJ2-7	.	CASSLLGSFSYEQYF	TGTGCCAGCAGCTTGCTAGGGAGTTTTTCCTACGAGCAGTACTTC
.	TRBV2	TRBJ2-5	TRBD2	CASSVGTSGQETQYF	TGTGCCAGCAGTGTGGGGACTAGCGGTCAAGAGACCCAGTACTTC
.	TRBV6-1	TRBJ2-7	.	CASSERRGPTESYEQYF	TGTGCCAGCAGTGAAAGGCGGGGGCCGACGGAGTCCTACGAGCAGTACTTC
.	TRBV19	TRBJ1-2	TRBD1	CASGGQGNFYGYTF	TGTGCCAGCGGGGGACAGGGGAATTTCTATGGCTACACCTTC
.	TRBV19	TRBJ2-1	.	CASSIGQVLNYNEQFF	TGTGCCAGTAGTATAGGGCAGGTTCTTAACTACAATGAGCAGTTCTTC
once	TRBV19	TRBJ1-5	.	CASSGGNQPQHF	TGTGCCAGTAGTGGGGGAAATCAGCCCCAGCATTTT
few	TRBV19	TRBJ1-2	.	CASSFTGFYGYTF	TGTGCCAGTAGTTTTACAGGGTTCTATGGCTACACCTTC
.	TRBV9	TRBJ2-2	TRBD1	CASSVPTGVANTGELFF	TGTGCCAGCAGCGTACCCACAGGGGTGGCGAACACCGGGGAGCTGTTTTTT
.	TRBV4-1	TRBJ2-1	.	CASRQAVSSSYNEQFF	TGCGCCAGCAGACAAGCAGTGTCCAGCTCCTACAATGAGCAGTTCTTC
.	TRBV6-5	TRBJ1-5	TRBD1	CASSETGFYQPQHF	TGTGCCAGCAGTGAGACAGGGTTTTATCAGCCCCAGCATTTT
.	TRBV28	TRBJ2-1	.	CASSPLSSYNEQFF	TGTGCCAGCTCCCCCCTGAGCTCCTACAATGAGCAGTTCTTC
.	TRBV28	TRBJ2-7	TRBD2	CASSFLAGGTEQYF	TGTGCCAGCAGTTTCTTAGCGGGGGGGACGGAGCAGTACTTC
few	TRBV2	TRBJ2-1	TRBD1	CATRTGIPNEQFF	TGTGCCACCCGGACAGGGATTCCTAATGAGCAGTTCTTC